The 32 T cell receptor beta chains below were found in one sample sequenced in a study of T-cell memory formation after mild COVID-19. TCRdb reprocessed the 5' RACE reads with MiXCR, giving one entry per CDR3 protein. The profile covers 340,000 or so distinct CDR3 sequences, with roughly 13% appearing a single time and 20% to 25% taken by the ten largest. The sequencing sample was made of PBMCs or a T cell subset sorted from them (not recorded which). The source is a man younger than 30 who had mild COVID-19 (a few samples of this study predate the infection). Cell type and time point are not known.

This clonotype was found a few times. This chain uses TRBV9 with TRBJ1-2; 8 nucleotides match TRBD1. The germline V gene encodes CDR1 SGDLS and CDR2 YYNGEE. There are 14 residues in the CDR3. J lost 4 bases, V lost 0 bases, and 2 bases had no gene match. The CDR3 nucleotides read TGTGCCAGCAGCGTAGAAGACAGGGGCTATGGCTACACCTTC. Translating it yields CASSVEDRGYGYTF.

A few counts support this clonotype. The genes are TRBV29-1 and TRBJ1-1, with D maybe TRBD1 (5 bases). The V gene lost 8 bases and the J gene lost 7 bases, with 17 bases spanning the gap. This CDR3 has 12 residues. Germline lookup yields CDR1 SQVTM and CDR2 ANQGSEA. This chain's CDR3 is CSLKSSGGEAFF. CDR3 in DNA: TGCAGCTTGAAGAGTTCCGGGGGTGAAGCTTTCTTT. Full variable domain (remainder filled in from reference TRBV29-1 and TRBJ1-1): SAVISQKPSRDICQRGTSLTIQCQVDSQVTMMFWYRQQPGQSLTLIATANQGSEATYESGFVIDKFPISRPNLTFSTLTVSNMSPEDSSIYLCSLKSSGGEAFFGQGTRLTVV.

The V gene is TRBV7-9, the J gene TRBJ1-1; D not certain. V dropped 5 bases and J dropped 7 bases, with 14 bases sitting between them. The CDR3 extends over 13 amino acids. Germline V gives CDR1 SEHNR, CDR2 FQNEAQ (reference sequence). CDR3 residues: CASSPGSSIEAFF. DNA for the CDR3: TGTGCCAGCAGCCCCGGCTCTTCCATTGAAGCTTTCTTT.

V usage is TRBV12-3 or TRBV12-4 and J usage is TRBJ2-3, with TRBD1 matching 7 bases. The CDR3 runs to 17 residues. Unmatched junction bases numbered 13, after V lost 7 bases and J lost 0 bases. The CDR3 reads CASTGGFKVESTDTQYF. For the CDR3, the DNA is TGTGCCAGCACAGGGGGTTTTAAAGTTGAAAGCACAGATACGCAGTATTTT.

The chain recombines TRBV4-3 with TRBJ1-4; a possible D gene is TRBD1 (6 bases). Germline loops: CDR1 LGHNA, CDR2 YSLEER. Between the trimmed V and J ends, which lost 0 bases and 0 bases, there was a span of 17 bases. The CDR3 contains 19 residues. CDR3 in amino acids: CASSQDAGGRSATNEKLFF. In nucleotides, the CDR3 is TGCGCCAGCAGCCAAGATGCTGGGGGCCGCTCAGCAACTAATGAAAAACTGTTTTTT.

The chain employs TRBV6-5 and TRBJ2-7; 10 nucleotides match TRBD1. V was clipped by 6 bases and J by 3 bases; unmatched bases: 5. CDR1 is MNHEY and CDR2 is SVGAGI in the germline V gene. The CDR3 is 14 residues long. CDR3: CASRRTGGLYEQYV. The CDR3, as DNA: TGTGCCAGCAGACGGACAGGGGGACTCTACGAGCAGTACGTC.

At least ten counts were recorded for this clonotype. The V and J genes are TRBV10-3 and TRBJ2-7; no clear D gene. V was pared by 7 bases and J by 3 bases, with 13 bases between. The CDR3 runs to 13 residues. CDR1 and CDR2 from the germline V gene are ENHRY and SYGVKD. CDR3 sequence reads: CAIKGSTSYEQYF. In nucleotides, the CDR3 is TGTGCCATCAAAGGCAGTACAAGCTACGAGCAGTACTTC.

This chain joins TRBV29-1 and TRBJ1-1, with D unclear. The V gene lost 3 bases and the J gene lost 3 bases, with 17 bases spanning the gap. The CDR3 runs 15 residues. Germline loops: CDR1 SQVTM, CDR2 ANQGSEA. The CDR3 sequence: CSVDGGLGLDTEAFF. In nucleotides, the CDR3 is TGCAGCGTTGACGGCGGATTGGGTCTCGACACTGAAGCTTTCTTT.

V gene TRBV27 combines with J gene TRBJ1-1; 7 bases are a match to TRBD1. Per germline, CDR1 MNHEY and CDR2 SMNVEV (reference sequence). The J segment lost 4 bases and the V segment lost 2 bases, leaving 4 bases of the junction unmatched. CDR3 length equals 14 residues. CDR3 region: CASSLTGVVTEAFF. The CDR3 nucleotides are TGTGCCAGCAGTTTAACAGGGGTGGTCACTGAAGCTTTCTTT.

The chain has TRBV5-8 and TRBJ2-5; 10 bases align to TRBD2. The germline gives CDR1 SGHTS, CDR2 YDEGEE. Trimming at V came to 4 bases and at J to 5 bases, leaving 14 bases not matched to a gene. The CDR3 loop spans 17 amino acids. CDR3 sequence: CASSRGLAALVMETQYF. The CDR3 DNA follows: TGTGCCAGCAGCCGCGGACTAGCGGCACTCGTTATGGAGACCCAGTACTTC.

This chain connects TRBV6-5 to TRBJ1-2; D gene ambiguous. With 7 bases removed from V and 4 bases from J, the gap between germline ends came to 19 bases. The CDR3 is 15 amino acids. CDR1 is MNHEY and CDR2 is SVGAGI in the germline V gene. As DNA, the CDR3 is TGTGCCAGCAACGAGGGCGGGGAGGAGATCTATGGCTACACCTTC. Translating it yields CASNEGGEEIYGYTF.

This clonotype has just a few counts. This chain connects TRBV5-1 to TRBJ2-2, with D perhaps TRBD1 (7 bases). This CDR3 is built from 14 residues. From germline, CDR1 is SGHRS and CDR2 YFSETQ. Trimming cost V 10 bases and J 6 bases, with 19 bases left between them. The CDR3 DNA reads TGCGCCGCCCGACTAGGGGGCGGGCCCGGGGAGCTGTTTTTT. Protein sequence: CAARLGGGPGELFF.

This clonotype was detected ten times or more. V usage is TRBV7-6 and J usage is TRBJ2-1, with 8 positions matching TRBD2. V shed 5 bases and J 10 bases; nucleotides not matched to a gene: 4. The CDR3 contains 12 residues. The germline CDR1 and CDR2 sequences are SGHVS and FNYEAQ. The DNA for the CDR3 is TGTGCCAGCAGCCTCCCGGGGGGGGAGCAGTTCTTC. It yields the protein CASSLPGGEQFF.

This chain uses TRBV6-2 or TRBV6-3 with TRBJ2-1, with TRBD2 identical over 13 bases. The CDR3 extends over 16 amino acids. CDR1 and CDR2 from the germline V gene are MNHEY and SVGEGT. Trimming cost V 8 bases and J 6 bases; bases outside gene matches: 10. The CDR3 coding sequence is TGTGCCAGCCGAAAACTACTAGCGGGGGGGCCCAATGAGCAGTTCTTC. Amino acid sequence: CASRKLLAGGPNEQFF.

This clonotype has just a few counts. The rearrangement joins TRBV4-3 to TRBJ1-3; no clear D gene. The CDR3 contains 13 residues. V lost 0 bases and J 4 bases, leaving 4 bases between the germline ends. Per germline, CDR1 LGHNA and CDR2 YSLEER. CDR3 coding DNA: TGCGCCAGCAGCCAAGATTCGGGAAACACCATATATTTT. Encoded protein: CASSQDSGNTIYF.

This chain uses TRBV6-8 with TRBJ1-1, with a tentative D call TRBD1 (6 bases). The germline V gene encodes CDR1 MNHGY and CDR2 SAAAGT. V dropped 6 bases and J dropped 5 bases, with 7 bases sitting between them. This CDR3 is 11 amino acids long. The CDR3 DNA reads as TGTGCCAGCAGAGGACAGACTGAAGCTTTCTTT. Protein sequence: CASRGQTEAFF.

This chain joins TRBV20-1 and TRBJ1-2; D is ambiguous. The CDR3 is made up of 11 amino acids. The germline V and J ends were trimmed by 7 bases and 1 base, with 7 bases remaining between them. Germline CDR1 reads DFQATT; CDR2 reads SNEGSKA (reference sequence). DNA of the CDR3: TGCAGTGGTGGCAGTAACTATGGCTACACCTTC. As protein: CSGGSNYGYTF.

This clonotype was seen at least ten times. V usage is TRBV25-1 and J usage is TRBJ1-1; D remains unclear. Trimming cost V 5 bases and J 2 bases, with 3 bases left between them. This CDR3 spans 11 amino acids. CDR1 is MGHDK and CDR2 is SYGVNS in the germline V gene. CDR3 bases: TGTGCCAGCAGTAAAAACACTGAAGCTTTCTTT. As protein: CASSKNTEAFF.

In its sample, this clonotype was seen a few times. The germline gene is not matched at one end of the junction; a read error may be the cause. The chain is built from TRBV20-1 and TRBJ1-6, with 7 bases that match TRBD1. The length of the CDR3 is 15 residues. The germline V gene encodes CDR1 DFQATT and CDR2 SNEGSKA (reference sequence). The CDR3 is CSARRQGDYNSPLHF. In nucleotides, the CDR3 is TGCAGTGCTAGGAGACAGGGAGATTATAATTCCCCCCTCCACTTT.

The chain has TRBV25-1 and TRBJ2-3; D may correspond to TRBD1 or TRBD2 (6 bases each). Per the germline V gene, CDR1 is MGHDK and CDR2 is SYGVNS. V lost 6 bases to trimming and J lost 8 bases, with 18 bases between them. The CDR3 is 14 residues long. The CDR3 bases are TGTGCCAGCAGGGGGATGGGGGGCGAAGGTACGCAGTATTTT. Its protein product is CASRGMGGEGTQYF.

The gene calls are TRBV28 and TRBJ1-2, with D unclear. The CDR3 is 11 residues long. Germline loops: CDR1 MDHEN, CDR2 SYDVKM. V lost 6 bases, J lost 2 bases, and 4 bases lay in between. CDR3 bases: TGTGCCAGCAGGGAGAACTATGGCTACACCTTC. Protein sequence: CASRENYGYTF.

In this sample, this clonotype turned up once. This chain joins TRBV15 and TRBJ2-3, with 13 bases fitting TRBD2. CDR3 size: 17 residues. Germline loops: CDR1 LNHNV, CDR2 YYDKDF (reference sequence). The ends lost 2 bases at V and 5 bases at J; junction bases unmatched: 7. The CDR3: CATSRKTSGRGRDTQYF. The CDR3 DNA reads TGTGCCACCAGCAGAAAAACTAGCGGGAGGGGTCGAGATACGCAGTATTTT.

This clonotype occurred a few times. The chain recombines TRBV9 with TRBJ2-3, with 7 nucleotides matching TRBD2. CDR3 size: 15 residues. Germline lookup yields CDR1 SGDLS and CDR2 YYNGEE. J was trimmed by 4 bases and V by 3 bases; bases with no gene match: 8. The CDR3 spells CASSGKGLESDTQYF. The CDR3 DNA is TGTGCCAGCAGCGGAAAAGGACTAGAGTCAGATACGCAGTATTTT.

The chain couples TRBV6-6 to TRBJ2-3; D remains ambiguous. V lost 0 bases and J 4 bases, leaving 5 bases between the germline ends. This CDR3 is built from 13 residues. CDR1 is MNHNY, CDR2 SVGAGI, per germline (reference sequence). Written as DNA, the CDR3 is TGTGCCAGCAGTTACTCTTTGGCAGATACGCAGTATTTT. Encoded protein: CASSYSLADTQYF.

The chain has TRBV7-2 and TRBJ2-1; D possibly corresponds to TRBD2 (6 bases). This CDR3 is 15 amino acids long. Per germline, CDR1 SGHTA and CDR2 FQGNSA. V was shortened by 2 bases and J by 10 bases, with 18 bases between the two germline ends. The chain's CDR3 is CASSLSGPSLWEQFF. CDR3 in DNA: TGTGCCAGCAGCTTAAGCGGGCCATCTCTTTGGGAGCAGTTCTTC.

The V and J genes are TRBV7-2 and TRBJ1-2, with a weak D call TRBD1 (5 bases). V was shortened by 1 base and J by 4 bases, with 7 bases between the two germline ends. Per the germline V gene, CDR1 is SGHTA and CDR2 is FQGNSA. The CDR3 runs to 13 residues. CDR3 bases: TGTGCCAGCAGCTTAGAGGGGATCTATGGCTACACCTTC. Translation: CASSLEGIYGYTF.

This clonotype was picked up a small number of times. CDR3 bases: TGTGCTTCAGGTGGTGGGGTCAGCGAGCAGTACTTC. As protein: CASGGGVSEQYF. The chain couples TRBV28 to TRBJ2-7; D unresolved. The CDR3 length is 12 residues. Germline V gives CDR1 MDHEN, CDR2 SYDVKM.

The J gene is TRBJ1-1, the V gene TRBV5-1; possibly TRBD1 for D (5 bases). The V and J ends lost 0 bases and 6 bases respectively, with 9 bases between them. The length of the CDR3 is 13 residues. Germline CDR1 and CDR2: SGHRS and YFSETQ. Written as DNA, the CDR3 is TGCGCCAGCAGCTTGGGCAGGGATGCTGAAGCTTTCTTT. Protein product: CASSLGRDAEAFF.

The chain is built from TRBV7-9 and TRBJ2-3; TRBD1 aligns across 7 bases. The germline V gene encodes CDR1 SEHNR and CDR2 FQNEAQ (reference sequence). The ends lost 4 bases at V and 0 bases at J; junction bases unmatched: 7. This CDR3 contains 16 residues. As DNA, the CDR3 is TGTGCCAGCAGCTCACTGGACAGGCCCAGCACAGATACGCAGTATTTT. It translates to CASSSLDRPSTDTQYF.

This clonotype turned up a few times. This chain uses TRBV30 with TRBJ1-6; D uncertain. Germline assignment: CDR1 GTSNPN and CDR2 SVGIG (reference sequence). The germline V and J ends were trimmed by 0 bases and 7 bases, with 7 bases remaining between them. This CDR3 is built from 13 residues. As DNA, the CDR3 is TGTGCCTGGAGTGTACTGCAAAATTCACCCCTCCACTTT. It is translated as CAWSVLQNSPLHF.

The chain couples TRBV12-3 or TRBV12-4 to TRBJ2-3, with no clear D. This CDR3 has 17 amino acids. The V gene lost 2 bases and the J gene lost 0 bases, with 15 bases spanning the gap. DNA for the CDR3: TGTGCCAGCAGTTTACAGATACGAATTTCTAGCACAGATACGCAGTATTTT. This codes for CASSLQIRISSTDTQYF.

This clonotype was observed at least ten times. The rearrangement links TRBV7-2 to TRBJ2-7; tentatively, D is TRBD2 (5 bases). The V gene lost 5 bases and the J gene lost 0 bases, with 11 bases spanning the gap. The CDR3 runs 14 residues. Per germline, CDR1 SGHTA and CDR2 FQGNSA. CDR3 nucleotide sequence: TGTGCCAGCAGCGGAGGTTGGGGCTCCTACGAGCAGTACTTC. This encodes CASSGGWGSYEQYF.